A single sample is the source of the 2 T cell receptor beta chains below, sequenced in a study of cytomegalovirus exposure and HLA in healthy donors (dated by TCRdb to about 2017). The library relied on the immunoSEQ multiplex PCR assay. For the multiplex PCR, a mixture combining 60 forward primers for TCR Vbeta segments and 13 reverse primers for TCR Jbeta segments was used. TCRdb took this table from immuneACCESS and kept in-frame rearrangements with V and J called. Such tables lack part of the clones; where checked against another copy, unresolved V genes explain under half of the gap, and the rest is unexplained. This sample comprises 120,000 or so clones, under 85% of them detected only once. The top ten hold under 9.5% of the sample. Sequences were obtained from PBMCs. These receptor sequences come from a woman between 45 and 65 years old in good health and CMV-seropositive.

The CDR3 here is CASTPSPSASYNEQFF. CDR3 sequence (DNA): TGTGCCAGCACCCCGTCGCCTAGCGCTTCCTACAATGAGCAGTTCTTC. The chain couples TRBV2 to TRBJ2-1; tentative D call: TRBD2 (6 bases). The V gene lost 7 bases and the J gene lost 1 base, with 17 bases spanning the gap. The germline V gene has CDR1 SNHLY and CDR2 FYNNEI. CDR3 size: 16 residues.

The chain links TRBV5-5 to TRBJ2-1; weak D call: TRBD2 (5 bases). Between the trimmed V and J ends, which lost 2 bases and 6 bases, there was a span of 15 bases. The CDR3 has 15 residues. Germline V lookup: CDR1 SGHKS, CDR2 YYEKEE (reference sequence). The CDR3 DNA is TGTGCCAGCAGCTTCGTTCCAGCGGCCTCCAATGAGCAGTTCTTC. Translated: CASSFVPAASNEQFF.